Listed here are 15 T cell receptor beta chains from one sample, sequenced in a study of shared clonotypes between healthy human individuals. Assay used: immunoSEQ multiplex PCR; TCRdb lists only in-frame clones, some missing. The sample gives over a million clones, more than 75% of which show up once; 0.55% to 0.7% is in the top ten. What was sequenced was memory CD4+ T cells from PBMCs. Subset indicated: CD45RA-negative fraction. The receptor source for this set is a man aged 18 to 29 in good health. Some clones in this sample may be carry-over from other donors' samples.

The chain employs TRBV5-4 and TRBJ1-2, with TRBD1 matching 8 bases. CDR3 length: 15 residues. The V and J ends lost 4 bases and 8 bases, in that order; junction bases with no gene match: 13. CDR1 and CDR2 (germline): SGHNT, YYREEE (reference sequence). CDR3 in DNA: TGTGCCAGCAGCGAAATAAAACAGGGGGTAGGGGGCTACACCTTC. It is translated as CASSEIKQGVGGYTF.

The chain employs TRBV2 and TRBJ1-1, with D perhaps TRBD1 (5 bases). Trimming left V 6 bases short and J 1 base short, with 9 bases between. The germline V gene has CDR1 SNHLY and CDR2 FYNNEI. The CDR3 length is 13 residues. In DNA form, the CDR3 reads TGTGCCAGCAGCCAAACAGGGAACACTGAAGCTTTCTTT. Encoded protein: CASSQTGNTEAFF. Combining the CDR3 with reference TRBV2 and TRBJ1-1 gives the whole variable domain EPEVTQTPSHQVTQMGQEVILRCVPISNHLYFYWYRQILGQKVEFLVSFYNNEISEKSEIFDDQFSVERPDGSNFTLKIRSTKLEDSAMYFCASSQTGNTEAFFGQGTRLTVV.

The DNA for the CDR3 is TGTGCCAGCAGGGGCTATGGTCGGGGGAAGAACACTGAAGCTTTCTTT. Protein product: CASRGYGRGKNTEAFF. The chain employs TRBV6-6 and TRBJ1-1; maybe TRBD1 (5 bases). Per germline, CDR1 MNHNY and CDR2 SVGAGI (reference sequence). The CDR3 runs 16 residues. Trimming took 6 bases from V and 1 from J, leaving 18 bases between them.

The chain links TRBV28 to TRBJ1-4; no clear D. Germline CDR1 reads MDHEN; CDR2 reads SYDVKM. The CDR3 has 14 amino acids. CDR3 nucleotides: TGTGCGACCCGGGTGGGAGAGCTCAATGAAAAACTGTTTTTT. This gives the protein CATRVGELNEKLFF.

V is TRBV5-8 and J is TRBJ2-5; D remains unclear. The J call is in doubt because the DNA end fits TRBJ2-7 better. The CDR3 extends over 13 amino acids. CDR1 and CDR2 (germline): SGHTS, YDEGEE. Here the CDR3 reads CASSLTTNYEQYF. The CDR3, as DNA: TGTGCCAGCAGCTTGACGACCAACTACGAGCAGTACTTC.

The rearrangement uses TRBV4-2 and TRBJ2-1, with no clear D. Germline assignment: CDR1 LGHNA and CDR2 YNFKEQ. Trimming left V 0 bases short and J 0 bases short, with 15 bases between. The CDR3 sequence is 18 residues long. The CDR3 region has the DNA TGTGCCAGCAGCCAAGATGGGGTAGCTCGAAGCTCCTACAATGAGCAGTTCTTC. It encodes CASSQDGVARSSYNEQFF.

The chain employs TRBV19 and TRBJ2-1; D is unclear. This CDR3 has 13 amino acids. Trimming removed 5 bases from V and 4 bases from J, with 9 bases in between. Per the germline V gene, CDR1 is LNHDA and CDR2 is SQIVND (reference sequence). The CDR3 is CASSQTSYNEQFF. Here the CDR3 DNA reads TGTGCCAGTAGTCAAACCTCTTACAATGAGCAGTTCTTC.

The chain recombines TRBV2 with TRBJ2-7; possibly TRBD1 for D (5 bases). The CDR3 consists of 13 residues. V gave up 2 bases and J gave up 7 bases, with 12 bases separating them. CDR1 and CDR2 from the germline V gene are SNHLY and FYNNEI. The CDR3 DNA is TGTGCCAGCAGTGAATCTGGGGCTGGAGAGCAGTACTTC. Amino acid sequence: CASSESGAGEQYF.

The chain links TRBV2 to TRBJ2-2; D possibly corresponds to TRBD1 (6 bases). CDR1 is SNHLY, CDR2 FYNNEI, per germline. V lost 6 bases, J lost 1 base, and 12 bases lay in between. The CDR3 runs to 15 residues. CDR3 region: CASRTQGVNTGELFF. Here the CDR3 DNA reads TGTGCCAGCAGGACACAGGGCGTGAACACCGGGGAGCTGTTTTTT.

The V and J genes are TRBV5-1 and TRBJ2-3; D ambiguous. Germline assignment: CDR1 SGHRS and CDR2 YFSETQ. This CDR3 is 11 amino acids long. The germline V and J ends were trimmed by 7 bases and 4 bases, with 7 bases remaining between them. The CDR3 nucleotides read TGCGCCAGCGGTTTGGCAGATACGCAGTATTTT. It translates to CASGLADTQYF.

A remark on this clone: The junction and the germline gene differ at one end; a read error may be behind it. V usage is TRBV15 and J usage is TRBJ2-7; a possible D gene is TRBD2 (5 bases). The CDR3 is made up of 12 amino acids. Germline V gene sequence: CDR1 LNHNV, CDR2 YYDKDF (reference sequence). In nucleotides, the CDR3 is TGTGCCACCAGGAGAGGGTGGGACGAGCAGTACTTC. Translating gives CATRRGWDEQYF.

CDR3 sequence (DNA): TGTGCCAGCAGCCAGAGATACTTC. Translation gives CASSQRYF. V usage is TRBV27 and J usage is TRBJ2-7; D not certain. In germline, CDR1 is MNHEY, CDR2 SMNVEV (reference sequence). Trimming cost V 6 bases and J 13 bases, with 7 bases left between them. This CDR3 spans 8 amino acids.

The rearrangement joins TRBV7-2 to TRBJ2-5; D gene ambiguous. Trimming pared 1 base from V and 5 bases from J, leaving 11 bases between. The CDR3 sequence is 14 residues long. The germline gives CDR1 SGHTA, CDR2 FQGNSA. Here the CDR3 DNA reads TGTGCCAGCAGCTTAGTTCGGAACTCCGAGACCCAGTACTTC. As protein: CASSLVRNSETQYF.

In regard to this clone: A much larger clone differs from this one at a single base, so this may be a read error. The V and J genes are TRBV10-3 and TRBJ1-5; no reliable D call. The V and J ends lost 2 bases and 3 bases respectively, with 2 bases between them. CDR3 length: 12 residues. CDR1 is ENHRY, CDR2 SYGVKD, per germline. CDR3 in amino acids: CAISEDNQPQHF. Here the CDR3 DNA reads TGTGCCATCAGTGAGGACAATCAGCCCCAGCATTTT.

The V call is TRBV7-3, the J call TRBJ2-5; TRBD2 aligns across 9 bases. Trimming cost V 5 bases and J 2 bases; bases outside gene matches: 9. Germline lookup yields CDR1 SGHTA and CDR2 FQGTGA. The CDR3 consists of 16 residues. CDR3 nucleotides: TGTGCCAGCAGCCCCCGGGGTAGCGGGAGACAAGAGACCCAGTACTTC. Translation gives CASSPRGSGRQETQYF.